What follows is one TCR beta chain and its context. Many counts were recorded for this clonotype. The antigen it binds to is not known. Per-base quality was not reported, and no clone a single base away is much larger than it. For CDR1 and CDR2, the germline V gene (reference sequence) lists DFQATT and SNEGSKA. The CDR3 measures 13 amino acids from cysteine to phenylalanine. Only the CDR3 DNA is retained, 39 bases long and in frame from the first base. V lost 6 bases and J lost 7 bases, and the count of bases not matched to a germline gene is 10. Instrument used: Illumina HiSeq 2500. Quantitative 5'-RACE with molecular barcodes was the method used to prepare the TCR beta libraries. The paper's processing steps were these. To identify disease-linked TCR variants, a new computational method was used, one built on a probabilistic model of VDJ rearrangement. TCRdb trimmed the raw reads at Q25, called clones with MiXCR and kept productive beta chains. All rows with the same CDR3 protein become a single entry with the most common DNA and genes. The V and J calls here are based on TCRdb, not the publication. This sample has roughly 250,000 distinct CDR3 sequences in its table, and approximately 9% of those were observed once. Of the sample, around 7% is held by the ten largest clones.

The data derive from a study of CD8 T cells in ankylosing spondylitis (dated by TCRdb to about 2017). At the level of the whole study: The study set out to find disease-linked TCR variants by profiling T cell receptor beta repertoires in ankylosing spondylitis patients and healthy donors. The full study cohort comprised about 23 ankylosing spondylitis patients and 110 or so healthy donors. Peripheral blood was sampled, and synovial fluid was additionally collected from ankylosing spondylitis patients. What the research found in general, with its limitations: The disease-linked clones showed a CD8+ phenotype and occurred at relatively low frequencies in peripheral blood. The disease-linked clones were reported as significantly enriched in matched synovial fluid samples from ankylosing spondylitis patients. A TCR beta motif of fewer than 10 highly homologous amino acid variants appeared characteristic of blood from ankylosing spondylitis patients. Some TCR beta motif variants had previously been reported in synovial fluid and blood of reactive arthritis patients, which suggested common disease-initiation mechanisms.

The receptor comes from a male donor with ankylosing spondylitis or in good health (not recorded which). Input material: blood, either unsorted or a sorted T cell fraction (not recorded which). Here the chain combines TRBV20-1 and TRBJ1-1; 8 middle bases align to TRBD1. The bases are TGCAGTGCGTATCCAGGGGGCTTCAGTGAAGCTTTCTTT. It translates as CSAYPGGFSEAFF.